Sequencing of this T cell receptor (beta chain) was carried out in a study of CD8 T cells in ankylosing spondylitis. TCRdb reprocessed the 5' RACE reads via MiXCR and lists one record per CDR3 protein. The table lists about 260,000 distinct CDR3 sequences, 20% of them singletons, with roughly 7.3% in the top ten. This clonotype was picked up a small number of times. The CDR3 length is 14 residues. V shed 3 bases and J 6 bases; nucleotides not matched to a gene: 7. Germline V lookup: CDR1 SGHRS, CDR2 YFSETQ. V and J are TRBV5-1 and TRBJ1-1; 8 bases fit TRBD1. Source material: blood, either unsorted or a sorted T cell fraction (not recorded which). This TCR was recovered from a male donor with ankylosing spondylitis or in good health (not recorded which). This CDR3 reads CASSSGQGGPEAFF. The CDR3 bases are TGCGCCAGCAGCTCTGGACAGGGCGGCCCTGAAGCTTTCTTT. Complete variable domain (other parts from reference TRBV5-1 and TRBJ1-1): KAGVTQTPRYLIKTRGQQVTLSCSPISGHRSVSWYQQTPGQGLQFLFEYFSETQRNKGNFPGRFSGRQFSNSRSEMNVSTLELGDSALYLCASSSGQGGPEAFFGQGTRLTVV.